Each of the 18 T cell receptor beta chains below was sequenced from the same sample in a study of PD-1 blockade in mismatch repair-deficient tumors (dated by TCRdb to 2016 to 2017). Library generation was performed with the immunoSEQ multiplex PCR assay. The table was pulled from immuneACCESS by TCRdb, which kept in-frame rearrangements only. Such tables lose some clones; where checked, under half of the loss comes from unresolved V genes, and the rest has no known cause. The sample yields approximately 22,000 clones; 84% were counted once. The top ten clonotypes cover about 15% of the sample. The sequenced sample was peripheral blood, obtained 2 weeks after starting pembrolizumab. All receptors come from an adult with mismatch repair-deficient cancer.

This clone was seen only once. CDR3 sequence reads: CASSSSLGTQYF. CDR3 DNA: TGTGCCAGCAGCTCTTCCCTGGGGACCCAGTACTTC. This chain joins TRBV11-3 and TRBJ2-5; D uncertain. This CDR3 region has 12 residues. The germline V gene encodes CDR1 SGHNT and CDR2 YENEEA. The germline V and J ends were trimmed by 4 bases and 7 bases, with 10 bases remaining between them.

Worth noting for this clone: One end of the junction varies from germline; a read error may be responsible. V usage is TRBV19 and J usage is TRBJ2-1; D is perhaps TRBD1 or TRBD2 (5 bases each). The V gene's germline CDR1 is LNHDA and CDR2 SQIVND (reference sequence). The CDR3 has 13 amino acids. The CDR3 region has the DNA TGTGCCAGTAGTATCGGGGCCTACAGTGAGCAGTTCTTC. Translated: CASSIGAYSEQFF.

The rearrangement uses TRBV28 and TRBJ2-7, with no clear D. Germline V gives CDR1 MDHEN, CDR2 SYDVKM. The CDR3 has 11 residues. V was shortened by 4 bases and J by 2 bases, with 3 bases between the two germline ends. The CDR3 DNA reads TGTGCCAGCAGTTGGGCCTACGAGCAGTACTTC. Amino acid sequence: CASSWAYEQYF.

The rearrangement uses TRBV6-4 and TRBJ2-7; 9 nucleotides agree with TRBD2. This CDR3 contains 17 residues. CDR1 and CDR2 (germline): MRHNA, SNTAGT. The trim removed 4 bases at V and 2 bases at J, leaving 12 bases unmatched. Here the CDR3 DNA reads TGTGCCAGCAGTGTCCACCGGGCGGGAGGGTCCCCCTACGAGCAGTACTTC. Protein: CASSVHRAGGSPYEQYF.

The V and J genes are TRBV5-1 and TRBJ2-7, with unresolved D. CDR1 and CDR2 from the germline V gene are SGHRS and YFSETQ. The CDR3 is 13 residues long. V dropped 4 bases and J dropped 4 bases, with 12 bases sitting between them. CDR3 sequence: CASSLGLEYEQYF. The CDR3 region has the DNA TGCGCCAGCAGCCTAGGCCTTGAGTACGAGCAGTACTTC.

This chain links TRBV5-4 with TRBJ2-1; 11 bases fit TRBD2. Germline CDR1 reads SGHNT; CDR2 reads YYREEE (reference sequence). This CDR3 contains 18 residues. Losses at the gene ends were 10 bases for V and 0 bases for J; bases not matched to a gene: 15. CDR3 in amino acids: CAGGTGGTSGSSYNEQFF. Here the CDR3 DNA reads TGTGCCGGTGGGACAGGAGGAACTAGCGGGAGCTCCTACAATGAGCAGTTCTTC.

This chain links TRBV19 with TRBJ2-1; D is perhaps TRBD1 or TRBD2 (5 bases each). CDR1 is LNHDA and CDR2 is SQIVND in the germline V gene (reference sequence). The length of the CDR3 is 13 residues. Deletions cut 5 bases from V and 6 bases from J, with 11 bases between. The CDR3 loop reads CASSSWGSNEQFF. CDR3 DNA: TGTGCCAGTAGTTCGTGGGGGAGCAATGAGCAGTTCTTC.

V usage is TRBV11-2 and J usage is TRBJ2-7, with 8 bases matching TRBD2. CDR1 SGHAT and CDR2 FQNNGV come from the germline V gene. Trimming took 3 bases from V and 4 from J; bases not matched to a gene: 5. This CDR3 contains 14 residues. The CDR3 coding sequence is TGTGCCAGCAGCTTTGGACTAGCTGGTTACGAGCAGTACTTC. Translation gives CASSFGLAGYEQYF.

This clone came up once. J is TRBJ2-2 and V is TRBV2; 7 positions match TRBD1. From germline, CDR1 is SNHLY and CDR2 FYNNEI. J lost 0 bases, V lost 5 bases, and 6 bases had no gene match. This CDR3 comprises 16 residues. The CDR3 protein is CASSMTGTANTGELFF. Here the CDR3 DNA reads TGTGCCAGCAGTATGACAGGGACGGCGAACACCGGGGAGCTGTTTTTT.

The chain couples TRBV7-6 to TRBJ2-3; 7 nucleotides match TRBD1. Germline CDR1 and CDR2: SGHVS and FNYEAQ. J lost 3 bases, V lost 2 bases, and 8 bases had no gene match. This CDR3 region has 16 residues. The CDR3 bases are TGTGCCAGCAGCTTACTATCTGTCAGGGGGACAGATACGCAGTATTTT. Protein: CASSLLSVRGTDTQYF.

V is TRBV19 and J is TRBJ1-1, with D uncertain. The CDR3 sequence is 13 residues long. V was trimmed by 5 bases and J by 8 bases, leaving 15 bases between them. CDR1 is LNHDA and CDR2 is SQIVND in the germline V gene (reference sequence). For the CDR3, the DNA is TGTGCCAGTAGTCTAGGGAAGTCAAAGGAAGCTTTCTTT. Its translation is CASSLGKSKEAFF.

This clone has only a few counts. This chain joins TRBV7-9 and TRBJ2-5; D is possibly TRBD2 (5 bases). Trimming left V 4 bases short and J 2 bases short, with 11 bases between. Germline V lookup: CDR1 SEHNR, CDR2 FQNEAQ (reference sequence). The CDR3 loop spans 14 amino acids. The CDR3 nucleotides read TGTGCCAGCAGCTACGTGAGCGGTCAAGAGACCCAGTACTTC. Amino acids: CASSYVSGQETQYF.

The chain links TRBV19 to TRBJ1-2; 7 positions agree with TRBD1. CDR1 and CDR2 from the germline V gene are LNHDA and SQIVND (reference sequence). The CDR3 has 13 amino acids. Trimming removed 5 bases from V and 8 bases from J; junction bases left unmatched: 8. The CDR3 DNA sequence: TGTGCCAGTAGTCCCGACAGGGAGCGGGGCTACACCTTC. Translating it yields CASSPDRERGYTF.

V gene TRBV11-3 combines with J gene TRBJ1-3, with TRBD1 as a possible D gene (6 bases). CDR1 and CDR2 (germline): SGHNT, YENEEA. CDR3 length equals 17 residues. The ends were cut back, 5 bases at V and 2 bases at J, with 19 bases in the middle. The CDR3 nucleotides are TGTGCCAGCAGCCGTGGGGGGGCGTCGAGAACTGGAAACACCATATATTTT. It codes for CASSRGGASRTGNTIYF.

V usage is TRBV7-8 and J usage is TRBJ2-3; 7 bases align to TRBD1. Looked up from germline, CDR1 is SGHVS and CDR2 is FQNEAQ. This CDR3 comprises 16 residues. V dropped 4 bases and J dropped 3; count of bases not matched to a gene: 10. This chain's CDR3 is CASSSQGEYVTDTQYF. Written as DNA, the CDR3 is TGTGCCAGCAGCTCCCAGGGGGAGTATGTAACAGATACGCAGTATTTT. Full variable domain (remainder filled in from reference TRBV7-8 and TRBJ2-3): GAGVSQSPRYKVAKRGQDVALRCDPISGHVSLFWYQQALGQGPEFLTYFQNEAQLDKSGLPSDRFFAERPEGSVSTLKIQRTQQEDSAVYLCASSSQGEYVTDTQYFGPGTRLTVL.

This clone was observed a handful of times. The genes are TRBV7-9 and TRBJ1-1; 11 bases map to TRBD1. Losses at the gene ends were 7 bases for V and 5 bases for J; bases not matched to a gene: 12. CDR3 length: 16 residues. Germline lookup yields CDR1 SEHNR and CDR2 FQNEAQ (reference sequence). CDR3 nucleotides: TGTGCCAGCACCGTAACGGGACAGGGGGTAGAAACTGAAGCTTTCTTT. It specifies CASTVTGQGVETEAFF.

This clone has just a few counts. The genes are TRBV6-4 and TRBJ2-3, with 8 nucleotides matching TRBD1. CDR1 and CDR2 from the germline V gene are MRHNA and SNTAGT. V lost 0 bases to trimming and J lost 4 bases; unmatched junction nucleotides: 3. The CDR3 runs 15 residues. CDR3 in DNA: TGTGCCAGCAGTGACTCGACAGGGGCCCCAGATACGCAGTATTTT. This codes for CASSDSTGAPDTQYF.

V gene TRBV10-3 combines with J gene TRBJ1-5; 7 bases are a match to TRBD1. The V gene end was trimmed by 3 bases and the J gene end by 6 bases; junction bases not matched to a gene: 5. The V gene's germline CDR1 is ENHRY and CDR2 SYGVKD. This CDR3 region has 14 residues. The CDR3: CAISETGDTQPQHF. For the CDR3, the DNA is TGTGCCATCAGTGAAACAGGGGACACTCAGCCCCAGCATTTT.